This T cell receptor beta chain was sequenced for a study of shared clonotypes between healthy human individuals. Assay execution took place at the deep level. Libraries were prepared by immunoSEQ multiplex PCR; TCRdb keeps only in-frame clonotypes and omits some of them. Of approximately 1,000,000 clones listed, roughly 80% were seen once; the top ten hold 0.89%. Germline values: CDR1 SGDLS, CDR2 YYNGEE. This CDR3 is 13 amino acids long. V lost 0 bases, J lost 5 bases, and 8 bases lay in between. General study results and limits: Sharing across four donors was highest in naive CD4 (around 5%) and lowest in memory CD8 (roughly 0.4%).

As to this clone: What it binds is unknown.

This sequence was found in a man between 18 and 35 years old in good health. Some clones in this sample may be carry-over from other donors' samples. Material for sequencing was memory CD4+ T cells from PBMCs. The subset denotes: CD45RA-negative fraction. V is TRBV9 and J is TRBJ1-1; possible D gene TRBD1, 5 bases. CDR3 DNA: TGTGCCAGCAGCGTAGTAGGGGCGACTGAAGCTTTCTTT. Residues: CASSVVGATEAFF.